This T cell receptor (beta chain) was sequenced in a study of blood T cell repertoires in COVID-19 (TCRdb year 2020). For the study in its entirety: Samples from collaborators originated in the United States, Italy and Spain and spanned both the acute and convalescent phases of COVID-19. The prospective study material was composed of cDNA or gDNA derived from T cells, B-cell-depleted T cells, or PBMCs. Deeply sampled blood TCRbeta repertoires from subjects exposed to, actively infected with, or recovered from COVID-19 were included in the dataset. A freely available public database, intended as a resource for researchers studying the immune response to SARS-CoV-2, is where the repertoires were released. Samples came from the ongoing ImmuneRACE study (first 160 participants) plus 1,254 subjects from 6 global collaborators. The sample metadata nearly always contained a de-identified subject ID, COVID-19 status, age in years and sex. Where available, HLA class I and class II types were taken from metadata supplied by the sample provider and were not determined by assay-based typing.

Another Seattle source contributed samples from volunteer blood donors who had recovered from COVID-19. The collaborating institutions used their own protocols to collect whole blood in K2EDTA tubes. Collaborator samples were shipped for TCRbeta analysis as frozen whole blood, isolated PBMCs, or DNA extracted from either sample type. Concerning this clone: The antigen it binds to is not known. No base qualities exist here, and no much larger clone lies one base off it.

CDR1 and CDR2 are read off the germline V gene (reference sequence) as SGHNT and YYREEE. V gives up 4 bases and J gives up 11 bases, and the segment between their germline ends measures 22 bases. There are 16 amino acids in the CDR3, from cysteine to phenylalanine inclusive. Here the CDR3 DNA is all that survives: 48 bases in frame from base 1. TCRbeta CDR3 regions were amplified from genomic DNA by means of the immunoSEQ Assay, a bias-controlled multiplex PCR. The original methods were these. The number of nucleated cells in each sample was estimated by amplification of reference gene primers within the assay. To quantify the absolute abundance of each unique TCRbeta CDR3 rearrangement, sequence reads were collapsed and filtered. For each sample, productive Simpson clonality was calculated as the square root of Simpson's diversity index across productive rearrangements. TCRdb limited this immuneACCESS table to in-frame rearrangements with V and J called. A share of clones is missing; checked studies link under half to unresolved V genes, and the rest is unexplained. D and trimming were read from the DNA, whereas the V and J calls and clone size are those reported in that table. The sample data list under 300,000 clones, and 84% of these were observed just once. 1.5% of the sample is held by the ten biggest clonotypes.

Here is what the overall study found, with its caveats: The amount of clinical and demographic metadata varied by source and participant and was provided uncurated.

The TCR comes from a middle-aged woman who had recovered from COVID-19. Source material: peripheral blood. The chain joins TRBV5-4 to TRBJ2-6; a weak D assignment points to TRBD1 (7 bases agree). Here the CDR3 is given as CASSPGRTGLIHVLTF. The nucleotide sequence reads TGTGCCAGCAGCCCAGGGAGGACAGGCCTCATTCACGTCCTGACTTTC. The reference TRBV5-4 and TRBJ2-6 proteins fill in what lies around the CDR3, so the full variable domain reads ETGVTQSPTHLIKTRGQQVTLRCSSQSGHNTVSWYQQALGQGPQFIFQYYREEENGRGNFPPRFSGLQFPNYSSELNVNALELDDSALYLCASSPGRTGLIHVLTFGAGSRLTVL.